Listed below are T cell receptor beta chains from one sample, sequenced in a study of T cells after yellow fever vaccination. MiXCR was run by TCRdb on the 5' RACE reads, yielding one entry per CDR3 protein. The table shows around 310,000 distinct CDR3 sequences, with 3.5% to 5% occurring only once. The sequenced sample was PBMCs, obtained 15 days after the yellow fever booster vaccination. These receptors all stem from a man between 18 and 35 years old who received the YFV17D yellow fever vaccine. Each CDR3 is given with its conserved first and last residue. D genes are given only for firm matches. A row's size may be missing; if present it is once, few, many or a size class.

CDR3aa: CASSDRGRRETQYF; CDR3nt: TGTGCCAGCAGTGACAGGGGGCGGCGAGAGACCCAGTACTTC; v_gene: TRBV2; d_gene: TRBD1; abundance: many; j_gene: TRBJ2-5; len: 14
CDR3aa: CATSRDALHSYGYTF; CDR3nt: TGTGCCACCAGCAGAGATGCCCTTCACAGCTATGGCTACACCTTC; v_gene: TRBV15; d_gene: -; abundance: few; j_gene: TRBJ1-2; len: 15
CDR3aa: CASSLLPGERKETQYF; CDR3nt: TGCGCCAGCAGCTTACTACCGGGAGAAAGGAAAGAGACCCAGTACTTC; v_gene: TRBV5-1; d_gene: -; abundance: few; j_gene: TRBJ2-5; len: 16
CDR3aa: CASSLDSRRAQYF; CDR3nt: TGTGCCAGCAGCCTGGACTCCCGGAGAGCGCAGTATTTT; v_gene: TRBV11-2; d_gene: -; abundance: -; j_gene: TRBJ2-3; len: 13
CDR3aa: CAKDREQETQYF; CDR3nt: TGTGCCAAGGACAGGGAACAAGAGACCCAGTACTTC; v_gene: TRBV21-1; d_gene: -; abundance: few; j_gene: TRBJ2-5; len: 12
CDR3aa: CASGLAGGTYNEQFF; CDR3nt: TGCGCCAGCGGATTGGCGGGGGGAACCTACAATGAGCAGTTCTTC; v_gene: TRBV5-1; d_gene: TRBD2; abundance: few; j_gene: TRBJ2-1; len: 15
CDR3aa: CASSLWGSNEKLFF; CDR3nt: TGTGCCAGCAGTTTATGGGGGTCTAATGAAAAACTGTTTTTT; v_gene: TRBV12-3/TRBV12-4; d_gene: -; abundance: many; j_gene: TRBJ1-4; len: 14
CDR3aa: CASSLAAGRSDQPQHF; CDR3nt: TGTGCCAGCAGCTTAGCGGCAGGGCGGTCGGATCAGCCCCAGCATTTT; v_gene: TRBV7-6; d_gene: -; abundance: -; j_gene: TRBJ1-5; len: 16
CDR3aa: CASSSGLSWSTDTQYF; CDR3nt: TGTGCCAGCAGCTCAGGGCTTAGCTGGAGCACAGATACGCAGTATTTT; v_gene: TRBV7-2; d_gene: -; abundance: many; j_gene: TRBJ2-3; len: 16
CDR3aa: CASSPWQGISGNTIYF; CDR3nt: TGCGCCAGCAGCCCTTGGCAGGGCATCTCTGGAAACACCATATATTTT; v_gene: TRBV4-3; d_gene: -; abundance: many; j_gene: TRBJ1-3; len: 16
CDR3aa: CATRGTTGELFF; CDR3nt: TGTGCCACCAGGGGGACTACCGGGGAGCTGTTTTTT; v_gene: TRBV10-3; d_gene: -; abundance: -; j_gene: TRBJ2-2; len: 12
CDR3aa: CVVGGNTEAFF; CDR3nt: TGTGTTGTGGGCGGGAACACTGAAGCTTTCTTT; v_gene: TRBV30; d_gene: -; abundance: -; j_gene: TRBJ1-1; len: 11
CDR3aa: CSAGGRGSTDTQYF; CDR3nt: TGCAGTGCTGGGGGGCGGGGAAGCACAGATACGCAGTATTTT; v_gene: TRBV20-1; d_gene: -; abundance: few; j_gene: TRBJ2-3; len: 14
CDR3aa: CASRAPGTGGIETQYF; CDR3nt: TGTGCCAGCAGAGCGCCCGGGACAGGGGGAATAGAGACCCAGTACTTC; v_gene: TRBV6-6; d_gene: TRBD1; abundance: many; j_gene: TRBJ2-5; len: 16
CDR3aa: CASRPTFGPLHF; CDR3nt: TGTGCCAGCAGACCCACATTTGGACCCCTCCACTTT; v_gene: TRBV7-3; d_gene: -; abundance: few; j_gene: TRBJ1-6; len: 12
CDR3aa: CASSQDGLAKNIQYF; CDR3nt: TGCGCCAGCAGCCAAGATGGACTAGCCAAAAACATTCAGTACTTC; v_gene: TRBV4-3; d_gene: -; abundance: few; j_gene: TRBJ2-4; len: 15
CDR3aa: CSARSGGEKLFF; CDR3nt: TGCAGTGCTAGATCCGGGGGGGAAAAACTGTTTTTT; v_gene: TRBV20-1; d_gene: -; abundance: -; j_gene: TRBJ1-4; len: 12